The 16 T cell receptor beta chains below all came from one sample that was sequenced in a study of blood T cells in healthy people across ages. Primed by a sample-barcoded 5' primer and a J-beta primer mix, a second PCR proceeded for 7 to 11 cycles. TCRdb re-called the 5' RACE reads with MiXCR, one entry per CDR3 protein. The sample has more than 1.4 million distinct CDR3 sequences, 42% seen once; the top ten hold 7.9%. Sequencing was performed on blood. Receptors were obtained from a woman aged 18 to 35 in good health.

The CDR3 DNA is TGTGCCAGCAGCCGCTCAGCTTTTTTACGCGAGCAGTACTTC. Its protein is CASSRSAFLREQYF. This rearrangement joins TRBV11-2 to TRBJ2-1; D unresolved. The J call is uncertain, as TRBJ2-7 better fits the DNA end. The CDR3 has 14 amino acids. The germline V gene encodes CDR1 SGHAT and CDR2 FQNNGV.

To note about this clonotype: One junction end does not reproduce the germline sequence, and a read error may be involved. V and J are TRBV9 and TRBJ2-5; tentatively, D is TRBD2 (5 bases). The J call may be incorrect, as the DNA end agrees better with TRBJ2-7. The CDR3 contains 13 residues. Germline V gene data show CDR1 as SGDLS and CDR2 as YYNGEE. DNA of the CDR3: TGTACCAGCAGCGGCAGGAACCGAGACGAGCAGTACTTC. Protein product: CTSSGRNRDEQYF.

This clonotype was counted only a few times. The chain combines TRBV3-1 with TRBJ1-1; possible D gene TRBD1, 5 bases. Looked up from germline, CDR1 is LGHDT and CDR2 is YNNKEL (reference sequence). Trimming removed 2 bases at V and 5 bases at J, with 9 bases between. This CDR3 is 13 amino acids long. The CDR3 bases are TGTGCCAGCAGCCAATCCTACAGGACTGAAGCTTTCTTT. Its translation: CASSQSYRTEAFF.

The chain carries TRBV29-1 and TRBJ2-5; a weak D match, TRBD1 (7 bases). Gene TRBJ2-7 matches the end of the DNA better, so the J call may be wrong. Germline V gene data show CDR1 as SQVTM and CDR2 as ANQGSEA. The CDR3 loop spans 14 amino acids. The DNA of the CDR3 is TGCAGCGTTGAAGGGGGCAGGGGGGTTGACGAGCAGTACTTC. This encodes CSVEGGRGVDEQYF.

Here the CDR3 reads CASSPGTGTVFTEAFF. The CDR3 DNA reads TGTGCCAGCAGCCCGGGGACAGGGACGGTTTTCACTGAAGCTTTCTTT. This chain uses TRBV27 with TRBJ1-1; TRBD1 matches at 9 bases. Trimming at V came to 6 bases and at J to 4 bases, leaving 12 bases not matched to a gene. This CDR3 contains 16 residues. CDR1 and CDR2 from the germline V gene are MNHEY and SMNVEV (reference sequence).

The rearrangement links TRBV5-1 to TRBJ1-2, with 9 bases aligning to TRBD1. V shed 3 bases, J shed 6 bases, and the junction held 6 bases outside the gene matches. The CDR3 sequence is 14 residues long. Germline CDR1 and CDR2: SGHRS and YFSETQ. CDR3 coding DNA: TGCGCCAGCAGCTCTGGGACAGGGACAAATGGCTACACCTTC. It specifies CASSSGTGTNGYTF.

This chain joins TRBV20-1 and TRBJ2-5, with 7 bases matching TRBD1. The CDR3 is 15 amino acids. After removal of 3 bases from V and 2 bases from J, the junction contained 9 bases not matched to a gene. CDR1 and CDR2 from the germline V gene are DFQATT and SNEGSKA (reference sequence). The CDR3 DNA follows: TGCAGTGCTAGTGAAACTGGACAGGCGCAAGAGACCCAGTACTTC. Its translation is CSASETGQAQETQYF.

This clonotype was seen a few times. The rearrangement links TRBV5-1 to TRBJ2-3; D is perhaps TRBD1 or TRBD2 (6 bases each). This CDR3 comprises 14 residues. Trimming cost V 7 bases and J 0 bases, with 12 bases left between them. CDR1 and CDR2 from the germline V gene are SGHRS and YFSETQ. Here the CDR3 reads CASLGGQSTDTQYF. The CDR3 region has the DNA TGCGCCAGCCTAGGGGGGCAGAGCACAGATACGCAGTATTTT.

This clonotype was counted at least ten times. The gene calls are TRBV7-9 and TRBJ2-1; the match to TRBD1 covers 10 bases. Trimming cost V 10 bases and J 8 bases; bases outside gene matches: 8. Germline V CDR1 and CDR2: SEHNR, FQNEAQ (reference sequence). This CDR3 is built from 13 residues. The CDR3 DNA reads TGTGCCACCGGACAGGGGGAGAGCGATGAGCAGTTCTTC. Its protein product is CATGQGESDEQFF.

The CDR3 bases are TGTGCCAGCAGCTTAGTTGCGATCGGCGAGCAGTTCTTC. The encoded protein is CASSLVAIGEQFF. The J gene is TRBJ2-1, the V gene TRBV7-8, with D unresolved. This CDR3 comprises 13 residues. V was shortened by 1 base and J by 10 bases, with 11 bases between the two germline ends. Germline CDR1 is SGHVS and CDR2 is FQNEAQ.

This clonotype has a handful of counts. The V and J genes are TRBV5-6 and TRBJ1-5; tentatively, D is TRBD1 (5 bases). The germline V gene encodes CDR1 SGHDT and CDR2 YYEEEE. V lost 2 bases and J lost 0, with 15 bases in between. The length of the CDR3 is 17 residues. CDR3 DNA: TGTGCCAGCAGCTTTTCAGGGAGATATTATAGCAATCAGCCCCAGCATTTT. It codes for CASSFSGRYYSNQPQHF.

The V gene is TRBV28, the J gene TRBJ2-3; tentatively, D is TRBD1 or TRBD2 (5 bases each). Germline V gene sequence: CDR1 MDHEN, CDR2 SYDVKM. The V end was cut by 4 bases, the J end by 8 bases, with 19 bases between. The CDR3 has 15 residues. CDR3 nucleotides: TGTGCCAGCAGTTCCGCCCGGGGCAGCCAGGGTACGCAGTATTTT. Protein product: CASSSARGSQGTQYF.

This clonotype was detected only a few times. The chain uses TRBV15 and TRBJ1-5; the D gene is possibly TRBD1 (6 bases). The CDR3 loop spans 16 amino acids. The V end lost 0 bases, the J end lost 0 bases, and 9 bases lay between the germline ends. The V gene's germline CDR1 is LNHNV and CDR2 YYDKDF (reference sequence). CDR3 coding DNA: TGTGCCACCAGCAGAGATCCAGGGGATAGCAATCAGCCCCAGCATTTT. Translating it yields CATSRDPGDSNQPQHF.

V and J are TRBV6-1 and TRBJ2-3; 7 positions match TRBD1. This CDR3 region has 20 residues. The V and J ends lost 7 bases and 5 bases, in that order; junction bases with no gene match: 27. Germline V gene lookup returns CDR1 MNHNS and CDR2 SASEGT. The CDR3 region has the DNA TGTGCCAGCACCCAAGGGGGCCCGCAGCCCGACGCTAGGTGGGAAGATACGCAGTATTTT. This sequence encodes CASTQGGPQPDARWEDTQYF.

The chain employs TRBV20-1 and TRBJ2-3, with D tentatively TRBD2 (6 bases). From germline, CDR1 is DFQATT and CDR2 SNEGSKA (reference sequence). Trimming pared 0 bases from V and 0 bases from J, leaving 16 bases between. The CDR3 sequence is 17 residues long. CDR3 coding DNA: TGCAGTGCTAGAGATCGGACTACGTACACTAGCACAGATACGCAGTATTTT. This gives the protein CSARDRTTYTSTDTQYF.

This clonotype appeared a few times. This rearrangement joins TRBV4-2 to TRBJ2-7; D unresolved. Germline CDR1 and CDR2: LGHNA and YNFKEQ. V lost 1 base, J lost 6 bases, and 7 bases lay in between. The CDR3 spans 12 residues. CDR3 nucleotides: TGTGCCAGCAGCCAAGTCGGCGGCGAGCAGTACTTC. This translates into CASSQVGGEQYF.